The 16 T cell receptor beta chains listed next were all sequenced from one sample in a study of post-analysis software for immune sequencing data (dated by TCRdb to about 2015). Overall study results and their limits: Patients showed significantly higher frequencies than controls for about five TRBV segments, among them TRBV5-6, TRBV5-1 and TRBV20-1.

These TCRs' antigens remain unknown. Libraries were constructed by PCR. These reads were obtained on an Illumina HiSeq 2500. Unique molecular identifiers were incorporated into TCR beta cDNA libraries to reduce PCR and sequencing biases. In TCRdb, the public reads were trimmed at Q25 with fastp and aligned with MiXCR, with productive beta chains retained. Each CDR3 protein appears once, grouped with its most common genes and DNA. The sample table holds about 540,000 distinct CDR3 sequences, of which under 40% were seen once. The ten largest clonotypes hold 4.5% to 7.5% of the sample. The material sequenced was blood. The receptor set was obtained from a girl younger than 18 with multiple sclerosis.

This clonotype has a handful of counts. V and J are TRBV24-1 and TRBJ2-5; D possibly uses TRBD1 or TRBD2 (5 bases each). CDR3 length equals 14 residues. CDR1 is KGHDR, CDR2 SFDVKD, per germline. The germline V and J ends were trimmed by 5 bases and 0 bases, with 9 bases remaining between them. CDR3 amino acids: CATSGRENQETQYF. The CDR3 bases are TGTGCCACCAGTGGCAGGGAGAACCAAGAGACCCAGTACTTC.

This clonotype was recorded many times. This chain links TRBV29-1 with TRBJ2-7; the D is unclear. Germline lookup yields CDR1 SQVTM and CDR2 ANQGSEA. CDR3 length: 11 residues. The germline V and J ends were trimmed by 4 bases and 4 bases, with 8 bases remaining between them. CDR3 nucleotide sequence: TGCAGCGTTGTATGGGGTTACGAGCAGTACTTC. Its translation: CSVVWGYEQYF.

This clonotype occurred a few times. The chain recombines TRBV5-1 with TRBJ1-4, with a possible D match to TRBD1 (5 bases). Trimming cost V 0 bases and J 8 bases, with 11 bases left between them. The CDR3 is 14 residues long. Germline V gene data show CDR1 as SGHRS and CDR2 as YFSETQ. CDR3 in DNA: TGCGCCAGCAGCTTGGCTGGGGCTGGCGAAAAACTGTTTTTT. Translated, it gives CASSLAGAGEKLFF.

The chain couples TRBV20-1 to TRBJ1-5, with D perhaps TRBD1 (5 bases). Germline assignment: CDR1 DFQATT and CDR2 SNEGSKA (reference sequence). This CDR3 has 13 amino acids. With 5 bases removed from V and 7 bases from J, the gap between germline ends came to 15 bases. The CDR3 spells CSAFTGGGQPQHF. DNA for the CDR3: TGCAGTGCTTTCACCGGGGGAGGCCAGCCCCAGCATTTT.

This clonotype showed up just a few times. The chain carries TRBV14 and TRBJ2-5, with 7 bases matching TRBD1. The V gene end was trimmed by 4 bases and the J gene end by 5 bases; junction bases not matched to a gene: 7. The CDR3 is 14 amino acids. Germline V gene sequence: CDR1 SGHDN, CDR2 FVKESK. In nucleotides, the CDR3 is TGTGCCAGCAGCCTAAGAGGGACAGAGGAGACCCAGTACTTC. It codes for CASSLRGTEETQYF.

The chain is built from TRBV20-1 and TRBJ2-7; D assignment may be TRBD1 or TRBD2 (6 bases each). Germline CDR1 reads DFQATT; CDR2 reads SNEGSKA (reference sequence). With 3 bases removed from V and 2 bases from J, the gap between germline ends came to 14 bases. The CDR3 sequence is 14 residues long. The CDR3, as DNA: TGCAGTGCTAGCCGTCAGGGGAGGCCCTACGAGCAGTACTTC. It specifies CSASRQGRPYEQYF.

The CDR3 DNA reads TGTGCCAGCAGCTTTGGTCCGTGGGGGGATGAGCAGTTCTTC. Protein: CASSFGPWGDEQFF. The chain employs TRBV5-5 and TRBJ2-1; D is perhaps TRBD2 (6 bases). CDR1 is SGHKS, CDR2 YYEKEE, per germline (reference sequence). Deletions cut 2 bases from V and 8 bases from J, with 14 bases between. The CDR3 totals 14 residues.

This clonotype was seen a few times. This sequence joins TRBV5-1 and TRBJ1-5, with D perhaps matching TRBD1 (5 bases). V was clipped by 0 bases and J by 2 bases, with 15 bases between them. The CDR3 consists of 17 residues. The V gene's germline CDR1 is SGHRS and CDR2 YFSETQ. The DNA of the CDR3 is TGCGCCAGCAGCTTGGCCCCCGCCGGGGGGGGCAATCAGCCCCAGCATTTT. This codes for CASSLAPAGGGNQPQHF.

This clonotype was counted between two and nine times. The chain recombines TRBV12-3 or TRBV12-4 with TRBJ2-4; 16 nucleotides line up with TRBD2. CDR3 length: 20 residues. V gave up 4 bases and J gave up 0 bases; unmatched junction bases: 9. This CDR3 reads CASSYRPGLAGGLAKNIQYF. CDR3 bases: TGTGCCAGCAGTTATCGACCGGGACTAGCGGGGGGGCTAGCCAAAAACATTCAGTACTTC.

The rearrangement links TRBV4-1 to TRBJ2-3, with a possible D match to TRBD2 (6 bases). The CDR3 is 15 residues long. Germline CDR1 reads MGHRA; CDR2 reads YSYEKL. Trimming removed 0 bases from V and 5 bases from J, with 12 bases in between. The CDR3 reads CASSQDSGTRDTQYF. The CDR3 DNA reads TGCGCCAGCAGCCAAGATAGCGGTACCCGAGATACGCAGTATTTT.

This clonotype has a handful of counts. The chain is built from TRBV12-3 or TRBV12-4 and TRBJ1-1; TRBD1 matches at 9 bases. Trimming took 3 bases from V and 8 from J; bases not matched to a gene: 7. The CDR3 loop spans 14 amino acids. Here the CDR3 reads CASSLTGGRVEAFF. The CDR3 coding sequence is TGTGCCAGCAGTTTGACAGGGGGTCGGGTGGAAGCTTTCTTT.

This clonotype occurred a few times. The chain combines TRBV20-1 with TRBJ2-5, with D unresolved. This CDR3 region has 16 residues. Trimming cost V 0 bases and J 4 bases, with 18 bases left between them. CDR1 and CDR2 from the germline V gene are DFQATT and SNEGSKA (reference sequence). The CDR3 here is CSARDGTSPVRETQYF. The CDR3, as DNA: TGCAGTGCTAGAGATGGAACTTCCCCAGTGAGAGAGACCCAGTACTTC.

The chain employs TRBV28 and TRBJ2-1; 12 bases are shared with TRBD2. The CDR3 has 17 amino acids. Germline assignment: CDR1 MDHEN and CDR2 SYDVKM. V was pared by 3 bases and J by 3 bases, with 6 bases of the junction left unmatched. The CDR3 loop is CASSFVTSGGFYNEQFF. The CDR3 DNA reads as TGTGCCAGCAGTTTTGTGACTAGCGGGGGATTCTACAATGAGCAGTTCTTC. Looking up the rest from reference TRBV28 and TRBJ2-1 gives the full variable domain: DVKVTQSSRYLVKRTGEKVFLECVQDMDHENMFWYRQDPGLGLRLIYFSYDVKMKEKGDIPEGYSVSREKKERFSLILESASTNQTSMYLCASSFVTSGGFYNEQFFGPGTRLTVL.

This clonotype was counted a few times. The V call is TRBV20-1, the J call TRBJ2-1, with 7 bases identical to TRBD2. Germline CDR1 is DFQATT and CDR2 is SNEGSKA (reference sequence). The CDR3 sequence is 14 residues long. Trimming took 3 bases from V and 2 from J; bases not matched to a gene: 4. The CDR3 sequence: CSASPSGPYNEQFF. The DNA for the CDR3 is TGCAGTGCTAGTCCTAGCGGACCCTACAATGAGCAGTTCTTC.

The CDR3 protein is CARGETGQTEAFF. The CDR3 bases are TGCGCCAGGGGGGAGACAGGTCAAACTGAAGCTTTCTTT. This chain connects TRBV10-2 to TRBJ1-1, with D perhaps TRBD1 (6 bases). The germline V and J ends were trimmed by 9 bases and 5 bases, with 16 bases remaining between them. The CDR3 totals 13 residues. Germline CDR1 and CDR2: WSHSY and SAAADI.

This chain links TRBV29-1 with TRBJ2-5, with D unclear. CDR1 and CDR2 from the germline V gene are SQVTM and ANQGSEA. Trimming pared 6 bases from V and 0 bases from J, leaving 11 bases between. This CDR3 region has 13 residues. The CDR3 is CSVTRANQETQYF. DNA for the CDR3: TGCAGCGTGACACGAGCTAACCAAGAGACCCAGTACTTC.